This passage covers 18 T cell receptor beta chains from one sample sequenced in a study of blood T cells in healthy people across ages. PCR was performed a second time for about 7 to 12 cycles using a sample-barcoded 5' primer and a J-beta primer mix. Using its own MiXCR run on the 5' RACE reads, TCRdb lists one record per CDR3 protein. The sample gives roughly 830,000 distinct CDR3 sequences, 62% of which show up once; roughly 26% is in the top ten. Specimen: blood. These receptors were collected from a man aged 30-40 years in good health.

The chain employs TRBV12-3 or TRBV12-4 and TRBJ1-2; the D is unclear. The CDR3 extends over 12 amino acids. V shed 3 bases and J shed 8 bases, with 10 bases lying between them. CDR3 in amino acids: CASSFMASGYTF. The DNA of the CDR3 is TGTGCCAGCAGTTTTATGGCTTCCGGCTACACCTTC.

A few counts support this clonotype. The V and J genes are TRBV6-5 and TRBJ2-4; the match to TRBD1 covers 9 bases. With V trimmed by 0 bases and J by 11 bases, 11 bases remained unmatched. This CDR3 region has 16 residues. The germline CDR1 and CDR2 sequences are MNHEY and SVGAGI. The CDR3 protein is CASSYSFTAQGAFQYF. For the CDR3, the DNA is TGTGCCAGCAGTTACTCCTTTACGGCACAGGGGGCTTTTCAGTACTTC.

The chain employs TRBV28 and TRBJ1-6; a possible D gene is TRBD1 (5 bases). Germline loops: CDR1 MDHEN, CDR2 SYDVKM. The CDR3 covers 15 residues. V was trimmed by 4 bases and J by 7 bases, leaving 14 bases between them. The CDR3 DNA reads TGTGCCAGCAGTTCCTTGACAGCGCTCAATTCACCCCTCCACTTT. Its translation: CASSSLTALNSPLHF.

The CDR3 DNA reads TGTGCCAGCAGCGTATCGGTAGGTAATGAGCAGTTCTTC. As protein: CASSVSVGNEQFF. This chain links TRBV9 with TRBJ2-1; D is undetermined. V shed 1 base and J shed 7 bases, with 9 bases lying between them. Looked up from germline, CDR1 is SGDLS and CDR2 is YYNGEE. This CDR3 comprises 13 residues.

The chain couples TRBV5-1 to TRBJ2-5; D is possibly TRBD2 (6 bases). This CDR3 has 16 residues. The ends were cut back, 3 bases at V and 5 bases at J, with 20 bases in the middle. In germline, CDR1 is SGHRS, CDR2 YFSETQ. The DNA for the CDR3 is TGCGCCAGCAGCTCTACCGGAGGGGCCTCTTGGGAGACCCAGTACTTC. Protein product: CASSSTGGASWETQYF.

This clonotype was seen a handful of times. J is TRBJ1-2 and V is TRBV7-9, with D hard to call. CDR3 length: 14 residues. CDR1 and CDR2 from the germline V gene are SEHNR and FQNEAQ (reference sequence). V was shortened by 5 bases and J by 3 bases, with 13 bases between the two germline ends. CDR3: CASSTSYNYYGYTF. DNA for the CDR3: TGTGCCAGCAGCACCAGCTATAACTACTATGGCTACACCTTC.

This clonotype was seen a handful of times. The chain recombines TRBV6-5 with TRBJ2-7; a possible D gene is TRBD1 (6 bases). Germline CDR1 is MNHEY and CDR2 is SVGAGI. The CDR3 contains 15 residues. V was cut by 0 bases and J by 2 bases, with 11 bases left in between. CDR3 in DNA: TGTGCCAGCAGTTACTCGAAGGGGGAGACCTACGAGCAGTACTTC. The encoded protein is CASSYSKGETYEQYF.

This chain connects TRBV18 to TRBJ2-5, with 13 bases that match TRBD2. Germline V gives CDR1 KGHSH, CDR2 LQKENI. Trimming cost V 5 bases and J 0 bases; bases outside gene matches: 6. This CDR3 spans 17 amino acids. CDR3 nucleotide sequence: TGTGCCAGCTCATTCAGGACTAGCGGGAGCCACCAAGAGACCCAGTACTTC. It codes for CASSFRTSGSHQETQYF.

This clonotype was recorded once. V is TRBV7-2 and J is TRBJ2-7; 9 bases are a match to TRBD1. Germline V gene lookup returns CDR1 SGHTA and CDR2 FQGNSA. J lost 9 bases, V lost 5 bases, and 8 bases had no gene match. This CDR3 has 13 residues. The CDR3, as DNA: TGTGCCAGCAGCAAGGGAGGGACAGGGATGCAGTACTTC. Its protein product is CASSKGGTGMQYF.

J is TRBJ2-1 and V is TRBV6-2 or TRBV6-3, with a possible D match to TRBD2 (5 bases). Trimming removed 7 bases at V and 0 bases at J, with 16 bases between. The CDR3 is 16 residues long. The germline V gene has CDR1 MNHEY and CDR2 SVGEGT. The CDR3 sequence is CASTPMGGGSYNEQFF. For the CDR3, the DNA is TGTGCCAGCACTCCCATGGGTGGAGGCTCCTACAATGAGCAGTTCTTC.

The CDR3 nucleotides are TGCAGTGCTAGAGATGTCGGGACTAGCGTAGAGACCCAGTACTTC. This sequence encodes CSARDVGTSVETQYF. The chain combines TRBV20-1 with TRBJ2-7; 10 bases are a match to TRBD2. The DNA end lines up better with TRBJ2-5; the J call may be wrong. Germline assignment: CDR1 DFQATT and CDR2 SNEGSKA (reference sequence). The CDR3 loop spans 15 amino acids.

The CDR3 region is CASRSTGLRLFF. The DNA for the CDR3 is TGTGCCAGCAGATCTACCGGGCTCAGGCTGTTTTTT. This sequence joins TRBV14 and TRBJ1-4; D gene unclear. Germline CDR1 SGHDN, CDR2 FVKESK. CDR3 length: 12 residues. Trimming removed 6 bases at V and 14 bases at J, with 16 bases between.

This clonotype was observed a handful of times. The chain recombines TRBV9 with TRBJ1-4; D is unclear. The CDR3 consists of 16 residues. V lost 3 bases, J lost 2 bases, and 14 bases lay in between. Germline V lookup: CDR1 SGDLS, CDR2 YYNGEE. CDR3 bases: TGTGCCAGCAGCGGGAAGGAGCTTGCGACTAATGAAAAACTGTTTTTT. Translated: CASSGKELATNEKLFF.

This chain connects TRBV11-2 to TRBJ2-3; D call uncertain. Per the germline V gene, CDR1 is SGHAT and CDR2 is FQNNGV. This CDR3 contains 15 residues. V was trimmed by 2 bases and J by 0 bases, leaving 9 bases between them. The DNA of the CDR3 is TGTGCCAGCAGCTTAAGACTGCCGAGCACAGATACGCAGTATTTT. It yields the protein CASSLRLPSTDTQYF.

This clonotype turned up a few times. The gene calls are TRBV7-2 and TRBJ1-5, with D possibly matching TRBD1 (5 bases). V dropped 1 base and J dropped 0 bases, with 10 bases sitting between them. The CDR3 covers 16 residues. Germline V gene data show CDR1 as SGHTA and CDR2 as FQGNSA. The CDR3 region is CASSLDGGLSNQPQHF. The CDR3 DNA is TGTGCCAGCAGCTTAGACGGGGGTCTTAGCAATCAGCCCCAGCATTTT.

This clonotype has more than one count but fewer than ten. This rearrangement joins TRBV20-1 to TRBJ1-2; 8 bases are a match to TRBD1. The germline gives CDR1 DFQATT, CDR2 SNEGSKA (reference sequence). The CDR3 has 12 amino acids. J was trimmed by 2 bases and V by 7 bases; bases with no gene match: 3. CDR3 sequence: CSGGDRNYGYTF. DNA of the CDR3: TGCAGTGGAGGGGACAGGAACTATGGCTACACCTTC.

This clonotype showed up just once. This chain joins TRBV20-1 and TRBJ2-1; the D gene is possibly TRBD2 (8 bases). Germline V gene sequence: CDR1 DFQATT, CDR2 SNEGSKA (reference sequence). The V gene lost 0 bases and the J gene lost 3 bases, with 21 bases spanning the gap. CDR3 size: 18 residues. The CDR3 DNA is TGCAGTGCTAGAGATTTGCGGACTAGCAGGGGGTTCTACAATGAGCAGTTCTTC. Its protein product is CSARDLRTSRGFYNEQFF.

V is TRBV4-3 and J is TRBJ2-5; D is uncertain. The CDR3 consists of 13 residues. The germline V gene encodes CDR1 LGHNA and CDR2 YSLEER. V was clipped by 7 bases and J by 1 base, with 10 bases between them. CDR3 residues: CASTLPAQETQYF. The DNA of the CDR3 is TGCGCCAGCACACTGCCCGCCCAAGAGACCCAGTACTTC.